Listed below are T cell receptor beta chains from one sample, sequenced in a study of blood T cells in healthy people across ages. TCRdb processed the 5' RACE reads anew with MiXCR; each CDR3 protein has one entry. The table shows about 1.1 million distinct CDR3 sequences, with less than 45% occurring only once. Source material: blood. The receptors were sampled from a man between 18 and 35 years old in good health. CDR3s include the opening cysteine and the closing phenylalanine or tryptophan. Fields, in order: J gene, V gene, CDR3 protein.

>TRBJ2-4|TRBV7-9
CASSETEIQYF
>TRBJ2-2|TRBV2
CASSVQGHGELFF
>TRBJ2-1|TRBV24-1
CATSDPATGASSYNEQFF
>TRBJ1-2|TRBV20-1
CSARVEEGGYGYTF
>TRBJ1-5|TRBV12-3/TRBV12-4
CASSLGTQGQPQHF
>NA|TRBV25-1
CASRGFGLLQETQYF
>TRBJ2-7|TRBV20-1
CSARDRLGSYEQYF
>TRBJ1-5|TRBV20-1
CSARAGDSPQHF
>TRBJ2-5|TRBV6-5
CASSYRTGRETQYF
>TRBJ1-1|TRBV4-2
CASSQGLVETEAFF
>TRBJ2-1|TRBV20-1
CSARDPAYNEQFF
>TRBJ1-1|TRBV27
CASSLTYTDGMAFF
>TRBJ1-2|TRBV20-1
CSALLDSLILLNYGYTF
>TRBJ1-5|TRBV9
CASSPGGGPQPQHF
>TRBJ2-2|TRBV4-2
CASSQDRRGSGELFF
>TRBJ1-2|TRBV7-2
CASSPRGLSDGYTF
>TRBJ1-5|TRBV6-5
CASSYGEVGQPQHF
>TRBJ1-1|TRBV10-3
CAISESEGARTEAFF
>TRBJ1-2|TRBV20-1
CSAKRLTGDYYGYTF
>TRBJ2-1|TRBV7-6
CASSLGFGGPTNEQFF
>TRBJ2-2|TRBV5-1
CASSFRDRLIANTGELFF
>TRBJ2-3|TRBV15
CATSRDPTDTQYF
>TRBJ1-1|TRBV10-3
CAISDSDRVTGEAFF
>TRBJ2-1|TRBV28
CASSLDRGYEQFF
>TRBJ2-3|TRBV12-5
CASGLGQGMDTQYF
>TRBJ1-3|TRBV20-1
CSGTAGSGNTIYF
>TRBJ2-5|TRBV20-1
CSARPSGTPQETPYF
>TRBJ1-1|TRBV7-3
CASSMGHMNTEAFF
>TRBJ1-2|TRBV2
CASSEWIGKVYGYTF
>TRBJ2-3|TRBV4-1
CASSREQVDTDTQYF
>TRBJ2-7|TRBV7-8
CASSLVGTKYEQYF
>TRBJ2-3|TRBV5-6
CASSYGTGNPDTQYF
>TRBJ2-2|TRBV9
CASSVTLRTGELFF
>TRBJ1-1|TRBV29-1
CSHRAVNTEAFF
>TRBJ2-7|TRBV10-3
CAIRGSTRGEQCF
>TRBJ1-1|TRBV12-3/TRBV12-4
CASTYNTEAFF
>TRBJ1-1|TRBV4-1
CASSQRTKAFF